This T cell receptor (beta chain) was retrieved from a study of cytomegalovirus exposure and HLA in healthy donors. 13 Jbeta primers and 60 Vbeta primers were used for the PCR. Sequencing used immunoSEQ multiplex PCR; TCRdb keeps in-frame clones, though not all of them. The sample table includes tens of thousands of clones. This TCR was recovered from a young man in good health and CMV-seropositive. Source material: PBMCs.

Here the CDR3 reads CSVETANTGELFF. The DNA of the CDR3 is TGCAGCGTCGAGACAGCGAACACCGGGGAGCTGTTTTTT. The V gene is TRBV29-1, the J gene TRBJ2-2; D is perhaps TRBD1 (5 bases). Per germline, CDR1 SQVTM and CDR2 ANQGSEA. Trimming shortened V by 6 bases and J by 0 bases, and 8 bases separated the two germline ends. This CDR3 is built from 13 residues.